This is a list of T cell receptor beta chains from one sample in a study of blood T cell repertoires in COVID-19. Produced via immunoSEQ multiplex PCR; TCRdb's table is partial and in-frame only. The data contain tens of thousands of clones, about 92% of them seen just once; the ten biggest clones take up about 8.9%. The sequenced material came from peripheral blood. The receptors were sampled from a human donor in a cohort sampled during active COVID-19. The CDR3 runs from the conserved cysteine through the conserved F or W. A D gene is named only where the DNA matches it firmly. Clone size is shown for a subset of rows, as once, few, many or a class of expanded clone.

v_gene	abundance	j_gene	d_gene	CDR3aa	CDR3nt
TRBV6-2/TRBV6-3	.	TRBJ2-5	.	CASSSLGAAYGGQYF	TGTGCCAGCAGTTCCCTAGGCGCCGCGTACGGGGGCCAGTACTTC
TRBV2	.	TRBJ1-5	.	CASTGGTYQPQHF	TGTGCCAGCACGGGAGGGACTTATCAGCCCCAGCATTTT
TRBV18	.	TRBJ1-1	.	CASSPIEGEAFF	TGTGCCAGCTCACCAATAGAGGGTGAAGCTTTCTTT
TRBV18	.	TRBJ2-1	.	CASSTRSGNEQFF	TGTGCCAGCTCAACGCGGTCCGGCAATGAGCAGTTCTTC
TRBV27	.	TRBJ2-7	.	CASSLSPDTAYEQYF	TGTGCCAGCAGTTTATCGCCGGACACAGCCTACGAGCAGTACTTC
TRBV16	.	TRBJ2-7	.	CASSQRQGAEQYF	TGTGCCAGCAGCCAGCGCCAAGGGGCCGAGCAGTACTTC
TRBV7-9	.	TRBJ2-5	.	CASSLDTQETQYF	TGTGCCAGCAGCTTAGATACTCAAGAGACCCAGTACTTC
TRBV6-5	.	TRBJ2-1	.	CASTRVGTYNEQFF	TGTGCCAGCACCAGGGTGGGAACCTACAATGAGCAGTTCTTC
TRBV7-8	.	TRBJ2-6	.	CASSLLTGSGANVLTF	TGTGCCAGCAGCTTACTAACGGGTTCTGGGGCCAACGTCCTGACTTTC
TRBV13	.	TRBJ2-6	TRBD1	CASSTQGAPGANVLTF	TGTGCCAGCAGCACCCAGGGGGCGCCTGGGGCCAACGTCCTGACTTTC
TRBV19	.	TRBJ1-1	.	CASNKEGGTEAFF	TGTGCCAGTAACAAGGAGGGTGGCACTGAAGCTTTCTTT
TRBV9	.	TRBJ2-3	.	CASSVGIGEGTDTQYF	TGTGCCAGCAGCGTAGGCATAGGGGAGGGCACAGATACGCAGTATTTT
TRBV7-2	.	TRBJ1-6	.	CASSLEPGANSPLHF	TGTGCCAGCAGCTTAGAGCCAGGGGCTAATTCACCCCTCCACTTT
TRBV27	few	TRBJ1-6	.	CASSLAGYNSPLHF	TGTGCCAGCAGTTTAGCGGGCTATAATTCACCCCTCCACTTT
TRBV5-6	.	TRBJ2-5	TRBD1	CASSASGGRETQYF	TGTGCCAGCAGCGCATCAGGGGGACGGGAGACCCAGTACTTC
TRBV6-2/TRBV6-3	.	TRBJ1-5	.	CASSYPGWGNQPQHF	TGTGCCAGCAGTTACCCGGGATGGGGCAATCAGCCCCAGCATTTT
TRBV7-7	.	TRBJ2-1	TRBD1	CASSSGQASYNEQFF	TGTGCTAGCAGCTCGGGACAGGCTTCCTACAATGAGCAGTTCTTC
TRBV5-4	.	TRBJ2-3	.	CASSLAENTDTQYF	TGTGCCAGCAGCTTGGCCGAGAACACAGATACGCAGTATTTT
TRBV6-5	.	TRBJ2-2	.	CASSYVAQPNTGELFF	TGTGCCAGCAGTTACGTCGCACAGCCGAACACCGGGGAGCTGTTTTTT
TRBV7-2	.	TRBJ2-2	TRBD1	CASSFRDRGTGELFF	TGTGCCAGCAGCTTCCGGGACAGGGGAACTGGGGAGCTGTTTTTT
TRBV4-2	.	TRBJ1-4	.	CASSQDAAGHNNEKLFF	TGTGCCAGCAGCCAAGATGCCGCCGGACATAATAATGAAAAACTGTTTTTT
TRBV7-2	.	TRBJ2-7	TRBD1	CASSPGTGGFYEQYF	TGTGCCAGCAGCCCCGGGACAGGGGGGTTCTACGAGCAGTACTTC
TRBV4-1	.	TRBJ1-1	.	CASSQHRRNTEAFF	TGCGCCAGCAGCCAACACAGAAGGAACACTGAAGCTTTCTTT
TRBV30	.	TRBJ2-1	.	CAWTSTRLEQFF	TGTGCCTGGACTTCCACTAGGTTAGAGCAGTTCTTC
TRBV4-3	.	TRBJ1-5	.	CASSQDRAGNQPQHF	TGCGCCAGCAGCCAAGACAGGGCAGGGAATCAGCCCCAGCATTTT
TRBV18	.	TRBJ2-1	.	CASSSGAHNEQFF	TGTGCCAGCTCATCTGGGGCCCACAATGAGCAGTTCTTC
TRBV19	once	TRBJ1-6	TRBD1	CASKPGQGLYSPLHF	TGTGCCAGTAAACCGGGACAGGGACTTTATTCACCCCTCCACTTT
TRBV4-1	once	TRBJ2-1	TRBD2	CASSLPAGEDEQFF	TGCGCCAGCAGCCTCCCAGCGGGAGAGGATGAGCAGTTCTTC